The clone carrying this T cell receptor beta chain was counted only a few times. Antigen: not known. These data come from a study of response to subunit inactivated influenza vaccine. Study conclusions and caveats: Authors suggested seasonal influenza vaccinations each recruit few new T cells.

Germline CDR1 and CDR2: MNHNS and SASEGT. With V trimmed by 1 base and J by 3 bases, 5 bases remained unmatched. The CDR3 consists of 15 residues. One entry per CDR3 protein, called by TCRdb with MiXCR from the RT-PCR reads. The data hold 500,000 to 600,000 distinct CDR3 sequences, with roughly 12% observed a single time. A further study also used this sample, focusing on T cells expressing NK-cell markers. From that paper: 5'RACE template switching with UMIs generated TCR beta cDNA. HCMV seropositivity marked seven of the eight sequenced donors; one was seronegative. Top CD8+ clonotypes included the dominant CD3+CD56+NKG2C+ clonotypes in roughly 6 donors. These clonotypes also led the CD3+CD56-NKG2C+ fraction in a handful of donors.

The chain has TRBV6-1 and TRBJ2-7; 8 bases are shared with TRBD1. Sequenced here: PBMCs from blood, sampled on the day of vaccination. The clonotype originates from a man aged 50-60 years who received an inactivated influenza vaccine. As DNA, the CDR3 is TGTGCCAGCAGTGAAGGGTCAGGGGGCATCTACGAGCAGTACTTC. Translation: CASSEGSGGIYEQYF.